This record covers a single T cell receptor beta chain. CDR3 length: 17 amino acids. Germline V gives CDR1 PRHDT, CDR2 FYEKMQ (reference sequence). V was pared by 3 bases and J by 3 bases, with 10 bases of the junction left unmatched. This record comes from a study of blood T cell repertoires in COVID-19. The table came from immunoSEQ multiplex PCR; TCRdb's copy has only in-frame clones and leaves some out. The sample contains about 330,000 clones, approximately 88% of which appear only once. Sequenced input: peripheral blood. The sequence was collected from a woman aged 45-59 years with active or convalescent COVID-19. The genes are TRBV13 and TRBJ2-3; 9 positions match TRBD2. The CDR3 reads CASSFAAGTSGTDTQYF. The DNA of the CDR3 is TGTGCCAGCAGCTTTGCTGCCGGTACTAGCGGGACAGATACGCAGTATTTT.